This record concerns one T cell receptor (beta chain) sequence. Its antigen is unknown. These data come from a study of identifying expanded T cells in peripheral blood. The CDR3 sequence is 13 residues long. Germline V gives CDR1 MNHEY, CDR2 SVGAGI. The V end lost 6 bases, the J end lost 4 bases, and 13 bases lay between the germline ends. The study, taken as a whole, reports: Roughly two-week clone count variance significantly increased as total template count grew.

Only in-frame clones appear in the TCRdb table, and some are missing; sequencing was by immunoSEQ multiplex PCR. Seen here are tens of thousands of clones, about 91% observed once, and the top ten hold roughly 4%. Sequenced sample: blood. V and J are TRBV6-5 and TRBJ2-7; either TRBD1 or TRBD2 may supply D (5 bases each). The TCR originated in a person aged 18-70 years in good health. The CDR3 protein is CASRGDVAYEQYF. The CDR3 DNA reads as TGTGCCAGCAGGGGGGACGTGGCGTACGAGCAGTACTTC.